One sample yielded the 25 T cell receptor beta chains listed below, sequenced in a study of cytomegalovirus exposure and HLA in healthy donors. PCR was performed using 60 Vbeta and 13 Jbeta primers. The data were produced by immunoSEQ multiplex PCR, yet TCRdb's version contains in-frame clones alone and is incomplete. The repertoire includes some 77,000 clones, about 80% of them detected once, and roughly 25% sits in the top ten. Sequencing was done on a sample of PBMCs. These receptors all stem from a woman aged 45 to 65 in good health and CMV-seropositive.

This sequence joins TRBV5-1 and TRBJ1-1; possibly TRBD1 for D (5 bases). Looked up from germline, CDR1 is SGHRS and CDR2 is YFSETQ. The V end lost 6 bases, the J end lost 5 bases, and 17 bases lay between the germline ends. The CDR3 is 14 residues long. DNA of the CDR3: TGCGCCAGCAATAGGGCAGGGCAGAATACTGAAGCTTTCTTT. Translation gives CASNRAGQNTEAFF.

This clone was detected only a few times. DNA of the CDR3: TGTGCCAGCAGTTGGGCCCGAGATCAGCCCCAGCATTTT. As protein: CASSWARDQPQHF. The rearrangement joins TRBV27 to TRBJ1-5; no definite D call. The germline V gene encodes CDR1 MNHEY and CDR2 SMNVEV (reference sequence). The CDR3 has 13 residues. Trimming left V 4 bases short and J 5 bases short, with 9 bases between.

Details on this clone: Within the sample, other DNA sequences also encode this same CDR3. The V gene is TRBV2, the J gene TRBJ2-3, with 7 bases identical to TRBD1. The germline gives CDR1 SNHLY, CDR2 FYNNEI. The CDR3 has 14 amino acids. The V segment lost 6 bases and the J segment 0 bases; nucleotides outside the gene matches: 3. This CDR3 is CASSRDSSTDTQYF. The CDR3 nucleotides read TGTGCCAGCAGCAGGGACAGTAGCACAGATACGCAGTATTTT. The full variable domain, rest sourced from reference TRBV2 and TRBJ2-3, is EPEVTQTPSHQVTQMGQEVILRCVPISNHLYFYWYRQILGQKVEFLVSFYNNEISEKSEIFDDQFSVERPDGSNFTLKIRSTKLEDSAMYFCASSRDSSTDTQYFGPGTRLTVL.

The chain carries TRBV2 and TRBJ2-5; TRBD1 aligns across 8 bases. Trimming cost V 5 bases and J 3 bases; bases outside gene matches: 11. The germline CDR1 and CDR2 sequences are SNHLY and FYNNEI. This CDR3 has 16 residues. The CDR3 sequence: CASSPQGQDLEETQYF. The CDR3 nucleotides are TGTGCCAGCAGTCCACAGGGACAGGATTTGGAAGAGACCCAGTACTTC.

The chain is built from TRBV11-2 and TRBJ1-3; D remains ambiguous. The CDR3 is 13 amino acids. V lost 2 bases and J 5 bases, leaving 7 bases between the germline ends. The V gene's germline CDR1 is SGHAT and CDR2 FQNNGV. The CDR3 DNA reads as TGTGCCAGCAGCTTATCTGAGAGAAACACCATATATTTT. It yields the protein CASSLSERNTIYF.

The chain carries TRBV2 and TRBJ2-7; 14 bases map to TRBD2. This CDR3 is 16 amino acids long. The V segment lost 8 bases and the J segment 5 bases; nucleotides outside the gene matches: 11. Germline V gives CDR1 SNHLY, CDR2 FYNNEI. In nucleotides, the CDR3 is TGTGCCAGCGGTGGACCGGGACTAGCGGGAGTACACGAGCAGTACGTC. This translates into CASGGPGLAGVHEQYV.

V and J are TRBV4-2 and TRBJ2-2, with unresolved D. The CDR3 is made up of 15 amino acids. Germline V gene sequence: CDR1 LGHNA, CDR2 YNFKEQ. V gave up 1 base and J gave up 7 bases, with 13 bases separating them. The CDR3 sequence is CASSQVQDANGELFF. DNA of the CDR3: TGTGCCAGCAGCCAAGTCCAGGATGCGAACGGGGAGCTGTTTTTT.

This sequence joins TRBV7-9 and TRBJ2-5; a weak D match, TRBD2 (5 bases). Germline CDR1 SEHNR, CDR2 FQNEAQ (reference sequence). The CDR3 spans 15 residues. V was cut by 5 bases and J by 4 bases, with 17 bases left in between. The CDR3 DNA reads as TGTGCCAGCAGCCCCGAGGGCAGAAGAAGAGAGACCCAGTACTTC. Protein product: CASSPEGRRRETQYF.

This sequence joins TRBV5-1 and TRBJ2-1; D perhaps matches TRBD2 (5 bases). Germline V gene lookup returns CDR1 SGHRS and CDR2 YFSETQ. The CDR3 consists of 15 residues. V shed 0 bases and J shed 2 bases, with 9 bases lying between them. CDR3 sequence: CASSLDGDTYNEQFF. The DNA of the CDR3 is TGCGCCAGCAGCTTGGACGGGGATACCTACAATGAGCAGTTCTTC.

The chain employs TRBV19 and TRBJ2-5, with 7 bases aligning to TRBD1. CDR3 length: 15 amino acids. CDR1 and CDR2 (germline): LNHDA, SQIVND (reference sequence). J lost 5 bases, V lost 2 bases, and 8 bases had no gene match. The CDR3: CASSIRGQSSETQYF. CDR3 nucleotide sequence: TGTGCCAGTAGTATAAGGGGGCAATCATCGGAGACCCAGTACTTC.

This clone occurred once. The V and J genes are TRBV6-4 and TRBJ1-4; no reliable D call. The CDR3 contains 15 residues. The ends were cut back, 6 bases at V and 2 bases at J, with 13 bases in the middle. The V gene's germline CDR1 is MRHNA and CDR2 SNTAGT. The CDR3 DNA follows: TGTGCCAGCAGCCCCAGGAGGAGCACTAATGAAAAACTGTTTTTT. Translated: CASSPRRSTNEKLFF.

The J gene is TRBJ1-1, the V gene TRBV11-2, with D unclear. The germline CDR1 and CDR2 sequences are SGHAT and FQNNGV. Between the trimmed V and J ends, which lost 3 bases and 1 base, there was a span of 6 bases. CDR3 length equals 13 residues. The CDR3 sequence is CASSFTGNTEAFF. CDR3 nucleotide sequence: TGTGCCAGCAGCTTCACCGGGAACACTGAAGCTTTCTTT.

The chain has TRBV15 and TRBJ2-2; 8 positions agree with TRBD2. Trimming cost V 0 bases and J 7 bases; bases outside gene matches: 4. Germline assignment: CDR1 LNHNV and CDR2 YYDKDF (reference sequence). This CDR3 is built from 15 residues. Here the CDR3 DNA reads TGTGCCACCAGCAGAGATCGGACTAGCATCGGGGAGCTGTTTTTT. Translated: CATSRDRTSIGELFF. The full variable domain, rest sourced from reference TRBV15 and TRBJ2-2, is DAMVIQNPRYQVTQFGKPVTLSCSQTLNHNVMYWYQQKSSQAPKLLFHYYDKDFNNEADTPDNFQSRRPNTSFCFLDIRSPGLGDTAMYLCATSRDRTSIGELFFGEGSRLTVL.

The chain links TRBV18 to TRBJ2-7, with 10 bases matching TRBD1. Germline V gives CDR1 KGHSH, CDR2 LQKENI. V dropped 1 base and J dropped 5; count of bases not matched to a gene: 5. The CDR3 consists of 15 residues. The CDR3 DNA reads TGTGCCAGCTCACCACTCCAGGGACAGGGGAACGAGCAGTACTTC. Its translation is CASSPLQGQGNEQYF. Drawing the rest from reference TRBV18 and TRBJ2-7, the complete variable domain is NAGVMQNPRHLVRRRGQEARLRCSPMKGHSHVYWYRQLPEEGLKFMVYLQKENIIDESGMPKERFSAEFPKEGPSILRIQQVVRGDSAAYFCASSPLQGQGNEQYFGPGTRLTVT.

This clone came up a few times. V is TRBV5-3 and J is TRBJ1-5, with D possibly matching TRBD1 (6 bases). TRBV5-3 is designated an ORF whose function remains uncertain. Trimming removed 5 bases from V and 3 bases from J, with 24 bases in between. The CDR3 sequence is 18 residues long. The CDR3 DNA reads TGTGCCAGAAGTCCTCCGGGACAAAAAACAACGATCAATCAGCCCCAGCATTTT. Translated, it gives CARSPPGQKTTINQPQHF.

The rearrangement uses TRBV7-6 and TRBJ2-3; 7 bases map to TRBD1. This CDR3 has 14 residues. Germline lookup yields CDR1 SGHVS and CDR2 FNYEAQ. The V and J ends lost 5 bases and 3 bases, in that order; junction bases with no gene match: 5. DNA of the CDR3: TGTGCCAGCAGCCGGGACAGAGTGACAGATACGCAGTATTTT. Translating gives CASSRDRVTDTQYF.

The rearrangement links TRBV11-3 to TRBJ2-5; no reliable D call. Trimming took off 10 bases at V and 4 bases at J, with 19 bases between the two ends. The germline CDR1 and CDR2 sequences are SGHNT and YENEEA. The length of the CDR3 is 14 residues. The CDR3 loop reads CAIRDSGIAETQYF. CDR3 DNA sequence: TGTGCCATCCGCGACTCCGGTATAGCAGAGACCCAGTACTTC.

V and J are TRBV6-5 and TRBJ1-1; no clear D gene. The CDR3 consists of 14 residues. Germline CDR1 MNHEY, CDR2 SVGAGI. Trimming left V 5 bases short and J 3 bases short, with 13 bases between. The CDR3 sequence is CASSDDDEHTEAFF. The CDR3 DNA reads TGTGCCAGCAGTGATGATGATGAGCACACTGAAGCTTTCTTT.

V gene TRBV15 combines with J gene TRBJ2-5; tentative D call: TRBD2 (6 bases). The CDR3 runs 15 residues. Deletions cut 0 bases from V and 5 bases from J, with 13 bases between. CDR1 and CDR2 from the germline V gene are LNHNV and YYDKDF (reference sequence). The CDR3 loop reads CATSRDRSGLETQYF. CDR3 DNA sequence: TGTGCCACCAGCAGAGATCGTAGCGGCCTGGAGACCCAGTACTTC.

This clone was detected a few times. The chain carries TRBV5-1 and TRBJ1-2, with D maybe TRBD1 (5 bases). Trimming pared 0 bases from V and 4 bases from J, leaving 13 bases between. The CDR3 is 15 residues long. Germline V CDR1 and CDR2: SGHRS, YFSETQ. CDR3 sequence reads: CASSLAGGESYGYTF. In DNA form, the CDR3 reads TGCGCCAGCAGCTTGGCCGGAGGGGAAAGCTATGGCTACACCTTC.

J is TRBJ2-3 and V is TRBV6-1; 7 bases match TRBD2. Germline V lookup: CDR1 MNHNS, CDR2 SASEGT. This CDR3 comprises 15 residues. Trimming at V came to 4 bases and at J to 5 bases, leaving 9 bases not matched to a gene. The CDR3 is CASSGSVGGGDTQYF. The CDR3 nucleotides are TGTGCCAGCAGTGGGTCGGTTGGGGGGGGAGATACGCAGTATTTT.

The chain recombines TRBV30 with TRBJ2-5; D is perhaps TRBD1 (6 bases). V lost 2 bases and J lost 5, with 18 bases in between. The germline gives CDR1 GTSNPN, CDR2 SVGIG (reference sequence). The CDR3 sequence is 15 residues long. CDR3 sequence (DNA): TGTGCCTGGAGTCGGAACAGGGCGAATGGGGAGACCCAGTACTTC. Translated: CAWSRNRANGETQYF.

The CDR3 here is CASSPGGGTDTQYF. The CDR3, as DNA: TGTGCCAGCAGCCCCGGAGGGGGCACAGATACGCAGTATTTT. The chain combines TRBV7-9 with TRBJ2-3; a possible D gene is TRBD2 (6 bases). CDR1 and CDR2 (germline): SEHNR, FQNEAQ (reference sequence). The CDR3 spans 14 residues. Trimming left V 5 bases short and J 1 base short, with 10 bases between.

This chain uses TRBV10-2 with TRBJ2-7, with TRBD1 matching 9 bases. This CDR3 spans 14 amino acids. Germline CDR1 reads WSHSY; CDR2 reads SAAADI. Trimming cost V 6 bases and J 6 bases; bases outside gene matches: 9. CDR3 protein: CASSWTGARGEQYV. For the CDR3, the DNA is TGCGCCAGCAGCTGGACAGGGGCTAGGGGCGAGCAGTACGTC.

A few counts support this clone. The chain recombines TRBV4-1 with TRBJ1-5, with a possible D match to TRBD1 (5 bases). Per the germline V gene, CDR1 is MGHRA and CDR2 is YSYEKL. This CDR3 is 16 amino acids long. V was cut by 0 bases and J by 2 bases, with 11 bases left in between. CDR3 sequence (DNA): TGCGCCAGCAGCCAAGAAGGAGGGGATGGCAATCAGCCCCAGCATTTT. Translation gives CASSQEGGDGNQPQHF.